This TCR beta chain was identified in a study of identical twins. As for this clonotype: Its antigen is not known.

Germline lookup yields CDR1 SGHRS and CDR2 YFSETQ. The CDR3 contains 18 residues. Trimming pared 0 bases from V and 1 base from J, leaving 18 bases between. Broader study findings: Invariant MAIT and iNKT cells may have partly biased zero-insertion analyses. Whereas memory repertoires showed no such difference, abundant cord blood beta clonotypes carried fewer insertions.

Template switching, a step in the protocol, added a universal primer site, and cDNA carried unique molecular identifiers. TCRdb reprocessed the 5' RACE reads with MiXCR, giving one entry per CDR3 protein. This table has approximately 700,000 distinct CDR3 sequences, 5.5% to 6.5% appearing once. This TCR derives from a man between 18 and 35 years old in good health. Sequencing was performed on naive T cells sorted from blood. The rearrangement joins TRBV5-1 to TRBJ2-3; tentatively, D is TRBD2 (5 bases). The CDR3 is CASSLESGSAIGTDTQYF. CDR3 DNA sequence: TGCGCCAGCAGCTTGGAATCGGGATCAGCGATCGGCACAGATACGCAGTATTTT.